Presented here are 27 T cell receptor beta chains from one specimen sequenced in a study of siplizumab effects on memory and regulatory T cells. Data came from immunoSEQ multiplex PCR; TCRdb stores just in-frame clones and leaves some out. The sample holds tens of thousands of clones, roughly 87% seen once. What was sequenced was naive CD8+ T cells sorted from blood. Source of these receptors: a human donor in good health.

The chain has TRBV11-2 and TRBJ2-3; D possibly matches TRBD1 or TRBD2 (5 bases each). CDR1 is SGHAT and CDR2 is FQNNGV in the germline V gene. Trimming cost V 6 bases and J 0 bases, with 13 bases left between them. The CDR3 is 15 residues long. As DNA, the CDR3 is TGTGCCAGCAGAAATTGGGACGCTAGCACAGATACGCAGTATTTT. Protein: CASRNWDASTDTQYF.

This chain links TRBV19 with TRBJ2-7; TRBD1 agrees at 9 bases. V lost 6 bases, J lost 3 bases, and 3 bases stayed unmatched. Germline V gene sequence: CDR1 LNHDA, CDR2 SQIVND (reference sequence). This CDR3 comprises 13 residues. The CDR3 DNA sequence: TGTGCCAGTAGCTCGACAGGGGGCTACGAGCAGTACTTC. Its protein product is CASSSTGGYEQYF. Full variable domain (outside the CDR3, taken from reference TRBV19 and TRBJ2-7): DGGITQSPKYLFRKEGQNVTLSCEQNLNHDAMYWYRQDPGQGLRLIYYSQIVNDFQKGDIAEGYSVSREKKESFPLTVTSAQKNPTAFYLCASSSTGGYEQYFGPGTRLTVT.

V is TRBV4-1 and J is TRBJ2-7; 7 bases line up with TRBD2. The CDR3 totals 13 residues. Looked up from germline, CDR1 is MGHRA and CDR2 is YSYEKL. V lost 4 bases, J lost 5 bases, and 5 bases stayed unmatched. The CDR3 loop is CASSPEGRDEQYF. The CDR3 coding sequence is TGCGCCAGCAGCCCCGAGGGGAGGGACGAGCAGTACTTC.

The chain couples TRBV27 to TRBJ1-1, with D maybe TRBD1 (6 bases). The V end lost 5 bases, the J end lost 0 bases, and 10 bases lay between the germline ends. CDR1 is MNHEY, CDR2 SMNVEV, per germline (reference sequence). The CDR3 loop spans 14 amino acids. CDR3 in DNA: TGTGCCAGCAGTCAGGACAGCCTGAACACTGAAGCTTTCTTT. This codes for CASSQDSLNTEAFF.

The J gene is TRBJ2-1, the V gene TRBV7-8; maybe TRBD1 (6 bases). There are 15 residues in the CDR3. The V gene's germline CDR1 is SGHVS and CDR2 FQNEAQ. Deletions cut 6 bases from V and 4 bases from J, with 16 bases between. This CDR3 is CASRRDILPYNEQFF. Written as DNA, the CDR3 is TGTGCCAGCAGACGGGACATACTCCCTTACAATGAGCAGTTCTTC.

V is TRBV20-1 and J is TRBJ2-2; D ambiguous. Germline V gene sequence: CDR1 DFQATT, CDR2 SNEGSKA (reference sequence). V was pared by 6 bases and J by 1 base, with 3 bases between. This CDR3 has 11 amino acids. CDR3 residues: CSARNTGELFF. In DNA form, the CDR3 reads TGCAGTGCGAGGAACACCGGGGAGCTGTTTTTT.

The CDR3 region is CASSLGQGAFAEAFF. The DNA for the CDR3 is TGTGCCAGCAGTCTGGGACAGGGGGCTTTCGCTGAAGCTTTCTTT. The chain is built from TRBV27 and TRBJ1-1, with TRBD1 identical over 12 bases. The CDR3 sequence is 15 residues long. V shed 5 bases, J shed 6 bases, and the junction held 7 bases outside the gene matches. Germline V gene sequence: CDR1 MNHEY, CDR2 SMNVEV (reference sequence).

This chain's CDR3 is CSATDYNEQFF. The CDR3 DNA sequence: TGCAGTGCTACAGACTACAATGAGCAGTTCTTC. This chain uses TRBV20-1 with TRBJ2-1; D is unclear. The V end was cut by 4 bases, the J end by 3 bases, with 4 bases between. CDR1 is DFQATT, CDR2 SNEGSKA, per germline (reference sequence). This CDR3 region has 11 residues.

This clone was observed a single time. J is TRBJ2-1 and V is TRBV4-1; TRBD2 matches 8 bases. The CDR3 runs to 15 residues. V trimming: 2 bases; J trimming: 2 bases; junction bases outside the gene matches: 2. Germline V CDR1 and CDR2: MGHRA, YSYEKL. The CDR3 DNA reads TGCGCCAGCAGCCAAACTAGCGGACCCTACAATGAGCAGTTCTTC. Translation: CASSQTSGPYNEQFF.

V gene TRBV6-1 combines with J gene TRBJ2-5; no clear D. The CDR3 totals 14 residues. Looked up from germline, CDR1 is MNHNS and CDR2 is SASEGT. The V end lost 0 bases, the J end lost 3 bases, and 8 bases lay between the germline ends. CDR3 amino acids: CASSEAHGKETQYF. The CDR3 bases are TGTGCCAGCAGTGAAGCGCATGGAAAAGAGACCCAGTACTTC.

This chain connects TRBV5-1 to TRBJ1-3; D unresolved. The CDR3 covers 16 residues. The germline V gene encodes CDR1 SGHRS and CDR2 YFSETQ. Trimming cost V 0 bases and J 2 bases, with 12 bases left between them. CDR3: CASSLVGIAAGNTIYF. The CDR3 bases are TGCGCCAGCAGCTTGGTGGGGATCGCGGCTGGAAACACCATATATTTT.

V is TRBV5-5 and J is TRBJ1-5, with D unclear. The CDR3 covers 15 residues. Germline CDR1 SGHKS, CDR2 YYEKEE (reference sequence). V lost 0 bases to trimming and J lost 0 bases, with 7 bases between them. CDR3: CASSLAALSNQPQHF. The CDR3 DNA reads TGTGCCAGCAGCTTGGCCGCCCTTAGCAATCAGCCCCAGCATTTT.

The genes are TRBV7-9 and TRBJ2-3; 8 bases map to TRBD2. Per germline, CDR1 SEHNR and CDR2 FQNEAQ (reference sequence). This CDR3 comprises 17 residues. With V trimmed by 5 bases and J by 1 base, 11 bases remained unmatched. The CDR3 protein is CASSPNLWRGGTDTQYF. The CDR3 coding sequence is TGTGCCAGCAGCCCCAACCTATGGCGGGGGGGCACAGATACGCAGTATTTT.

This chain's CDR3 is CASSMTLPQGNEQFF. The CDR3 region has the DNA TGTGCCAGCAGCATGACACTTCCTCAGGGCAATGAGCAGTTCTTC. The chain recombines TRBV7-9 with TRBJ2-1, with a possible D match to TRBD1 (5 bases). The CDR3 contains 15 residues. The germline V and J ends were trimmed by 5 bases and 6 bases, with 17 bases remaining between them. The V gene's germline CDR1 is SEHNR and CDR2 FQNEAQ (reference sequence).

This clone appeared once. The CDR3 reads CAISERSGGADTQYF. The DNA of the CDR3 is TGTGCCATCAGTGAGAGGAGCGGGGGTGCGGATACGCAGTATTTT. This chain joins TRBV10-3 and TRBJ2-3, with 8 bases lining up with TRBD2. The CDR3 loop spans 15 amino acids. J gave up 6 bases and V 2 bases, and 7 bases lay outside the gene matches. CDR1 is ENHRY, CDR2 SYGVKD, per germline.

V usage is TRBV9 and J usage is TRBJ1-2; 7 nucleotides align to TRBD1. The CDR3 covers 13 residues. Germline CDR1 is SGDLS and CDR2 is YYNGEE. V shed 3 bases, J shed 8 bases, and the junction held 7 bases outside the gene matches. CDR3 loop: CASSAYRGGGYTF. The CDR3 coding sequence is TGTGCCAGCAGCGCCTACAGGGGAGGAGGCTACACCTTC.

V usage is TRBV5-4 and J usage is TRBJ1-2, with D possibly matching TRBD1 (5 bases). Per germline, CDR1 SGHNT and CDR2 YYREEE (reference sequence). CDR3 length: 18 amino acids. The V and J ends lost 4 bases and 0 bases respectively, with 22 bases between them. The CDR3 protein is CASSIAGTGGPTNYGYTF. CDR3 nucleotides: TGTGCCAGCAGCATTGCCGGGACGGGAGGGCCGACTAACTATGGCTACACCTTC.

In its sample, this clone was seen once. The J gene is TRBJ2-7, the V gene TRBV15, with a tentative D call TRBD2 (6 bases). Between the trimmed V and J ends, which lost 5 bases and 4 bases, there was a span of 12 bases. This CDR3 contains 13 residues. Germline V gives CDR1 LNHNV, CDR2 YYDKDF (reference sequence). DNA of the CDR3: TGTGCCACCAGCCCGGGACTTAGGTACGAGCAGTACTTC. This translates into CATSPGLRYEQYF. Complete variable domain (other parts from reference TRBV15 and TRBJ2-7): DAMVIQNPRYQVTQFGKPVTLSCSQTLNHNVMYWYQQKSSQAPKLLFHYYDKDFNNEADTPDNFQSRRPNTSFCFLDIRSPGLGDTAMYLCATSPGLRYEQYFGPGTRLTVT.

The CDR3 DNA sequence: TGCGCCAGCAGCCAAGTGATAGGGACAGGGATGGGGGATACGCAGTATTTT. This sequence encodes CASSQVIGTGMGDTQYF. The chain uses TRBV4-1 and TRBJ2-3; TRBD1 aligns across 9 bases. Germline values: CDR1 MGHRA, CDR2 YSYEKL. With V trimmed by 1 base and J by 6 bases, 11 bases remained unmatched. This CDR3 is built from 17 residues.

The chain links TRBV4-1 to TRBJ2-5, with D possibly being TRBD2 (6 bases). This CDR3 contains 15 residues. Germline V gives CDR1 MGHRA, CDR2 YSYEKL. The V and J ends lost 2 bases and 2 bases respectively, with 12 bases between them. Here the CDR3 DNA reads TGCGCCAGCAGCCAAACTGGGGGGTCGCAAGAGACCCAGTACTTC. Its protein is CASSQTGGSQETQYF.

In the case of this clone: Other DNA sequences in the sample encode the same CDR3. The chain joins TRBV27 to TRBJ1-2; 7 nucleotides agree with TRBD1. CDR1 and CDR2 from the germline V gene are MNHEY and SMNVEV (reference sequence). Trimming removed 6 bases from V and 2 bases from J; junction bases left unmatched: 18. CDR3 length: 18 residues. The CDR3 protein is CASRQAGRGQGVNYGYTF. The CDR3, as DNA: TGTGCCAGCAGGCAAGCCGGAAGAGGCCAGGGGGTAAACTATGGCTACACCTTC.

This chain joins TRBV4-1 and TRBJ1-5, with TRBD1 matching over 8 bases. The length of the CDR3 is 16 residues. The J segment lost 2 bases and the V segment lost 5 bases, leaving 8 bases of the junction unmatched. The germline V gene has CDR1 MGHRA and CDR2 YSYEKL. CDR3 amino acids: CASSSLQGVGNQPQHF. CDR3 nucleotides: TGCGCCAGCAGCTCACTACAGGGGGTAGGCAATCAGCCCCAGCATTTT.

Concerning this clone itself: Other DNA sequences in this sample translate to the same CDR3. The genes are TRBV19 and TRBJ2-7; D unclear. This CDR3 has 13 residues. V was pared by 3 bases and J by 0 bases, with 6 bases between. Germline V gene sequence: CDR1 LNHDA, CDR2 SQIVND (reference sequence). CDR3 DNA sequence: TGTGCCAGTAGTATCTCCGGCTCCTACGAGCAGTACTTC. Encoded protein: CASSISGSYEQYF.

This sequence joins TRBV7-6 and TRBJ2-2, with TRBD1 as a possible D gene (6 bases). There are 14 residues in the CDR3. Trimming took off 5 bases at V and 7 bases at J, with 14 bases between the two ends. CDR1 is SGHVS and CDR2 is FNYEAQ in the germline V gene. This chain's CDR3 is CASSTPEDSGELFF. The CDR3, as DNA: TGTGCCAGCAGCACCCCAGAGGACAGCGGGGAGCTGTTTTTT.

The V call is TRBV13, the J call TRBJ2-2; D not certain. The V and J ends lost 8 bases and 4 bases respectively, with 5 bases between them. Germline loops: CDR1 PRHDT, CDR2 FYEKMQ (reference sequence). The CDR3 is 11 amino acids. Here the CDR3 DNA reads TGTGCCAGCGGTAGCACCGGGGAGCTGTTTTTT. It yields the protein CASGSTGELFF.

The CDR3 nucleotides read TGTGCCAGCAGTCACCGGACAGGGGTCATGAACACTGAAGCTTTCTTT. Its protein is CASSHRTGVMNTEAFF. The chain recombines TRBV27 with TRBJ1-1, with TRBD1 identical over 9 bases. CDR1 and CDR2 (germline): MNHEY, SMNVEV (reference sequence). Germline trimming cut 5 bases from V and 0 bases from J; bases unmatched to any gene: 7. This CDR3 comprises 16 residues.

The CDR3 sequence is CASSSTGSGHQPQHF. CDR3 bases: TGTGCCAGCAGCTCAACTGGATCAGGGCATCAGCCCCAGCATTTT. The V call is TRBV7-9, the J call TRBJ1-5; tentatively, D is TRBD1 (5 bases). Trimming took 4 bases from V and 5 from J, leaving 15 bases between them. This CDR3 region has 15 residues. The germline CDR1 and CDR2 sequences are SEHNR and FQNEAQ (reference sequence).